The 23 T cell receptor beta chains below were found in one sample sequenced in a study of T cell responses to AZD1222 COVID-19 vaccine. Only in-frame clones appear in the TCRdb table, and some are missing; sequencing was by immunoSEQ multiplex PCR. Of about 210,000 clones in the sample, roughly 94% were seen once. This specimen was peripheral blood, taken 28 days after the second dose of the MenACWY control vaccine. Every receptor here comes from an adult who received the MenACWY meningococcal vaccine as a control.

The rearrangement uses TRBV6-5 and TRBJ1-6, with 8 bases that match TRBD1. The CDR3 loop spans 14 amino acids. Per germline, CDR1 MNHEY and CDR2 SVGAGI. J gave up 8 bases and V 6 bases, and 6 bases lay outside the gene matches. The CDR3 coding sequence is TGTGCCAGCAGGACAGGGGAAGCACATTCACCCCTCCACTTT. Protein: CASRTGEAHSPLHF.

The chain employs TRBV9 and TRBJ2-7, with D tentatively TRBD1 (5 bases). CDR3 size: 14 residues. CDR1 is SGDLS and CDR2 is YYNGEE in the germline V gene. V was shortened by 4 bases and J by 0 bases, with 11 bases between the two germline ends. The CDR3 DNA sequence: TGTGCCAGCAGCCCCGACAGCTACTCCTACGAGCAGTACTTC. This codes for CASSPDSYSYEQYF.

The CDR3 bases are TGCGCCAGCAGCTTGGCCCCTAGCGGGAGCTACAATGAGCAGTTCTTC. This gives the protein CASSLAPSGSYNEQFF. The chain employs TRBV5-1 and TRBJ2-1; 10 positions match TRBD2. Germline loops: CDR1 SGHRS, CDR2 YFSETQ. V lost 0 bases, J lost 3 bases, and 3 bases stayed unmatched. The CDR3 contains 16 residues. The entire variable domain, with the rest obtained from reference TRBV5-1 and TRBJ2-1, is as follows: KAGVTQTPRYLIKTRGQQVTLSCSPISGHRSVSWYQQTPGQGLQFLFEYFSETQRNKGNFPGRFSGRQFSNSRSEMNVSTLELGDSALYLCASSLAPSGSYNEQFFGPGTRLTVL.

The V gene is TRBV6-5, the J gene TRBJ1-1; the match to TRBD1 covers 7 bases. CDR1 is MNHEY and CDR2 is SVGAGI in the germline V gene. Trimming took 6 bases from V and 5 from J; bases not matched to a gene: 9. CDR3 length equals 14 residues. The CDR3 loop reads CASSVTGDGTEAFF. The CDR3 nucleotides are TGTGCCAGCAGCGTTACAGGGGATGGGACTGAAGCTTTCTTT.

This clone was counted a few times. The rearrangement uses TRBV28 and TRBJ2-2; 9 bases line up with TRBD1. J gave up 6 bases and V 3 bases, and 5 bases lay outside the gene matches. Germline loops: CDR1 MDHEN, CDR2 SYDVKM. This CDR3 has 15 residues. The CDR3 region is CASSFGDRDSGELFF. For the CDR3, the DNA is TGTGCCAGCAGTTTCGGGGACAGGGATTCCGGGGAGCTGTTTTTT.

The chain is built from TRBV28 and TRBJ2-7; TRBD1 aligns across 9 bases. Germline lookup yields CDR1 MDHEN and CDR2 SYDVKM. This CDR3 has 15 residues. V lost 4 bases and J lost 0; bases outside the gene matches: 4. The CDR3 protein is CASSSAGQGSYEQYF. DNA of the CDR3: TGTGCCAGCAGTTCAGCGGGACAGGGCTCCTACGAGCAGTACTTC.

This clone was seen just once. The V call is TRBV28, the J call TRBJ1-5, with 10 bases identical to TRBD1. Per germline, CDR1 MDHEN and CDR2 SYDVKM. CDR3 size: 14 residues. Losses at the gene ends were 6 bases for V and 5 bases for J; bases not matched to a gene: 4. The CDR3 DNA sequence: TGTGCCAGCAGCTCGGGACAGGGGTATCAGCCCCAGCATTTT. Translation: CASSSGQGYQPQHF.

The chain employs TRBV28 and TRBJ2-2; either TRBD1 or TRBD2 may fit D (7 bases each). CDR1 and CDR2 (germline): MDHEN, SYDVKM. CDR3 length: 14 amino acids. Trimming removed 7 bases at V and 7 bases at J, with 16 bases between. The chain's CDR3 is CASTPPGGGGELFF. CDR3 in DNA: TGTGCCAGCACCCCTCCAGGGGGGGGCGGGGAGCTGTTTTTT. Drawing the rest from reference TRBV28 and TRBJ2-2, the complete variable domain is DVKVTQSSRYLVKRTGEKVFLECVQDMDHENMFWYRQDPGLGLRLIYFSYDVKMKEKGDIPEGYSVSREKKERFSLILESASTNQTSMYLCASTPPGGGGELFFGEGSRLTVL.

The chain links TRBV6-6 to TRBJ2-1; 11 bases match TRBD2. Per the germline V gene, CDR1 is MNHNY and CDR2 is SVGAGI (reference sequence). The CDR3 consists of 16 residues. Losses at the gene ends were 4 bases for V and 4 bases for J; bases not matched to a gene: 6. Here the CDR3 DNA reads TGTGCCAGCAGTTTATCTAGCGGGGGGACTTACAATGAGCAGTTCTTC. Residues: CASSLSSGGTYNEQFF.

The J gene is TRBJ1-5, the V gene TRBV29-1; D is unresolved. The CDR3 covers 12 residues. V was cut by 4 bases and J by 0 bases, with 4 bases left in between. The germline V gene has CDR1 SQVTM and CDR2 ANQGSEA. Written as DNA, the CDR3 is TGCAGCGTTGCATATAGCAATCAGCCCCAGCATTTT. Its translation: CSVAYSNQPQHF. Based on the CDR3 plus reference TRBV29-1 and TRBJ1-5, the full variable domain is SAVISQKPSRDICQRGTSLTIQCQVDSQVTMMFWYRQQPGQSLTLIATANQGSEATYESGFVIDKFPISRPNLTFSTLTVSNMSPEDSSIYLCSVAYSNQPQHFGDGTRLSIL.

V gene TRBV13 combines with J gene TRBJ2-7, with TRBD2 identical over 10 bases. Trimming cost V 4 bases and J 4 bases; bases outside gene matches: 10. Looked up from germline, CDR1 is PRHDT and CDR2 is FYEKMQ (reference sequence). CDR3 length equals 16 residues. This chain's CDR3 is CASSSPSGGGLYEQYF. The CDR3 coding sequence is TGTGCCAGCAGCTCCCCTAGCGGGGGAGGGCTTTACGAGCAGTACTTC.

V is TRBV7-8 and J is TRBJ1-1; TRBD1 aligns across 10 bases. With 4 bases clipped from V and 5 bases from J, the junction kept 4 bases outside the gene matches. The germline V gene has CDR1 SGHVS and CDR2 FQNEAQ. The CDR3 loop spans 14 amino acids. The CDR3 protein is CASSSAGQGTEAFF. Here the CDR3 DNA reads TGTGCCAGCAGCTCCGCGGGACAGGGGACTGAAGCTTTCTTT.

The rearrangement links TRBV28 to TRBJ1-2; D not certain. Trimming stripped 6 bases from V and 8 bases from J, with 16 bases between. The CDR3 is 13 amino acids. Germline lookup yields CDR1 MDHEN and CDR2 SYDVKM. The CDR3 loop reads CASSLGLFGGYTF. The CDR3 region has the DNA TGTGCCAGCAGCCTAGGACTATTCGGGGGCTACACCTTC.

In DNA, the CDR3 is TGCGCCAGCAGCTCCGGGACAGTCTATGGCTACACCTTC. It encodes CASSSGTVYGYTF. The chain uses TRBV5-1 and TRBJ1-2, with 7 positions matching TRBD1. The CDR3 contains 13 residues. Germline-derived CDR1 and CDR2 are SGHRS and YFSETQ. The V and J ends lost 3 bases and 4 bases, in that order; junction bases with no gene match: 3. Full variable domain (remainder filled in from reference TRBV5-1 and TRBJ1-2): KAGVTQTPRYLIKTRGQQVTLSCSPISGHRSVSWYQQTPGQGLQFLFEYFSETQRNKGNFPGRFSGRQFSNSRSEMNVSTLELGDSALYLCASSSGTVYGYTFGSGTRLTVV.

The chain carries TRBV21-1 and TRBJ2-7; TRBD1 is the table's D call, not checked against the DNA. TRBV21-1 is a pseudogene segment. The CDR3 consists of 13 residues. The CDR3, as DNA: TGTGCCAGCGGGGGGACAGAGCCGTACGAGCAGTACTTC. This gives the protein CASGGTEPYEQYF.

The J gene is TRBJ2-5, the V gene TRBV7-3, with TRBD2 matching 8 bases. CDR1 is SGHTA, CDR2 FQGTGA, per germline. V trimming: 4 bases; J trimming: 1 base; junction bases outside the gene matches: 11. This CDR3 comprises 17 residues. DNA for the CDR3: TGTGCCAGCAGCTCCGGAGCGGGGGCCGGGATCCAAGAGACCCAGTACTTC. Translation: CASSSGAGAGIQETQYF.

This rearrangement joins TRBV3-1 (or the pseudogene TRBV3-2) to TRBJ2-3; 12 nucleotides line up with TRBD2. The V segment lost 4 bases and the J segment 0 bases; nucleotides outside the gene matches: 5. Germline lookup yields CDR1 LGHDT and CDR2 YNNKEL (reference sequence). The CDR3 is 17 amino acids. In DNA, the CDR3 is TGTGCCAGCAGCCTCCACGGACTAGCGGGGAGCACAGATACGCAGTATTTT. Protein: CASSLHGLAGSTDTQYF.

This chain links TRBV29-1 with TRBJ2-5; D is possibly TRBD2 (7 bases). The germline V gene encodes CDR1 SQVTM and CDR2 ANQGSEA. CDR3 length: 14 residues. V was shortened by 3 bases and J by 3 bases, with 14 bases between the two germline ends. The CDR3 coding sequence is TGCAGCGTTGATGGGCTAGGGGGGGAAGAGACCCAGTACTTC. Translation gives CSVDGLGGEETQYF.

CDR3: CASTSGATNSGNTIYF. CDR3 DNA: TGTGCCAGCACATCCGGCGCGACGAATTCTGGAAACACCATATATTTT. This chain links TRBV28 with TRBJ1-3, with D hard to call. The germline gives CDR1 MDHEN, CDR2 SYDVKM. The CDR3 spans 16 residues. V was pared by 7 bases and J by 1 base, with 17 bases between. Using reference TRBV28 and TRBJ1-3 for the parts outside the CDR3, the full variable domain is DVKVTQSSRYLVKRTGEKVFLECVQDMDHENMFWYRQDPGLGLRLIYFSYDVKMKEKGDIPEGYSVSREKKERFSLILESASTNQTSMYLCASTSGATNSGNTIYFGEGSWLTVV.

This clone has just one count. The rearrangement uses TRBV19 and TRBJ2-2; D is undetermined. Germline CDR1 is LNHDA and CDR2 is SQIVND (reference sequence). V gave up 4 bases and J gave up 6 bases, with 6 bases separating them. The CDR3 spans 12 residues. The CDR3 protein is CASSSVPGELFF. CDR3 bases: TGTGCCAGTAGTAGTGTTCCCGGGGAGCTGTTTTTT.

The genes are TRBV6-5 and TRBJ1-6, with TRBD1 identical over 9 bases. Germline-derived CDR1 and CDR2 are MNHEY and SVGAGI. Losses at the gene ends were 6 bases for V and 9 bases for J; bases not matched to a gene: 6. This CDR3 comprises 14 residues. CDR3 protein: CASRRDRESSPLHF. The CDR3 DNA reads TGTGCCAGCAGGCGGGACAGGGAAAGTTCACCCCTCCACTTT.

This chain links TRBV19 with TRBJ1-1; unclear D gene. The germline gives CDR1 LNHDA, CDR2 SQIVND (reference sequence). V was pared by 5 bases and J by 5 bases, with 9 bases between. The CDR3 is 12 amino acids. CDR3 amino acids: CASSVSRTEAFF. CDR3 bases: TGTGCCAGTAGTGTCTCGAGGACTGAAGCTTTCTTT. The full variable domain, in which reference TRBV19 and TRBJ1-1 provide the parts outside the CDR3, is DGGITQSPKYLFRKEGQNVTLSCEQNLNHDAMYWYRQDPGQGLRLIYYSQIVNDFQKGDIAEGYSVSREKKESFPLTVTSAQKNPTAFYLCASSVSRTEAFFGQGTRLTVV.

J is TRBJ1-1 and V is TRBV2, with D possibly matching TRBD1 (5 bases). The CDR3 contains 15 residues. Between the trimmed V and J ends, which lost 2 bases and 1 base, there was a span of 11 bases. Per germline, CDR1 SNHLY and CDR2 FYNNEI. The CDR3 DNA sequence: TGTGCCAGCAGTGAACAGGGCCCTCAGAACACTGAAGCTTTCTTT. It yields the protein CASSEQGPQNTEAFF.